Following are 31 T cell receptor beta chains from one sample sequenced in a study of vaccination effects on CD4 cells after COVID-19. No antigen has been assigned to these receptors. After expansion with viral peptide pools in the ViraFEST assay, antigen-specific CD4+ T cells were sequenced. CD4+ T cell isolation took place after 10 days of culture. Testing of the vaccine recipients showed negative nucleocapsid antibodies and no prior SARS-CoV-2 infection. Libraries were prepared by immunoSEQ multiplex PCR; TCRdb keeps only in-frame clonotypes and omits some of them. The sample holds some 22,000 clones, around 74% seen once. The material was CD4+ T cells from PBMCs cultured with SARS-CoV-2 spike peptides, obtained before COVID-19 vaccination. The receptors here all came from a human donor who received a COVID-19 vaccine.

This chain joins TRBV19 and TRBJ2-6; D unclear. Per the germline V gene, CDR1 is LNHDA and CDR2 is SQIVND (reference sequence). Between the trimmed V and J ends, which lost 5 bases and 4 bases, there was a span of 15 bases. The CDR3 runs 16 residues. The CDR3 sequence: CASSLTLSPGANVLTF. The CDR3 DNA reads TGTGCCAGTAGTCTGACTCTTTCACCGGGGGCCAACGTCCTGACTTTC.

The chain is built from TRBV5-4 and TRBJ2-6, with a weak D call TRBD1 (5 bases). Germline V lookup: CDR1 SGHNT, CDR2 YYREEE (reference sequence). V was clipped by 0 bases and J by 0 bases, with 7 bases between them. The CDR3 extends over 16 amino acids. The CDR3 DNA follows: TGTGCCAGCAGCTTGGAAGGGGTCTCTGGGGCCAACGTCCTGACTTTC. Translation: CASSLEGVSGANVLTF.

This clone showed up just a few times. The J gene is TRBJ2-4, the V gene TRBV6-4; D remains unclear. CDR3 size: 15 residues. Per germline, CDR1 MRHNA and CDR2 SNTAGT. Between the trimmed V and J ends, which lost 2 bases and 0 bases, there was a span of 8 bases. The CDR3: CASSDPPLAKNIQYF. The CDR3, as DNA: TGTGCCAGCAGTGACCCCCCGCTAGCCAAAAACATTCAGTACTTC.

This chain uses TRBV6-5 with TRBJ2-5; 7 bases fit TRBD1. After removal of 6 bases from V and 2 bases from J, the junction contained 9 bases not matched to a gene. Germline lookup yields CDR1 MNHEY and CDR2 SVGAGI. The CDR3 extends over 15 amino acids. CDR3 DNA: TGTGCCAGCAGGCCAAGGGGACAGTATCAAGAGACCCAGTACTTC. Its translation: CASRPRGQYQETQYF.

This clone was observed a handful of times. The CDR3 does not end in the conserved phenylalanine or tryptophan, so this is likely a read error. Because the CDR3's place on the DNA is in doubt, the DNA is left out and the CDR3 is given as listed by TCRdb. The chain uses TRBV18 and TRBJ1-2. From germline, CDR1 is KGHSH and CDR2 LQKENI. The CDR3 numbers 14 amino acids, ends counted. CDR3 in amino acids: CASSHTQGQLGGVL.

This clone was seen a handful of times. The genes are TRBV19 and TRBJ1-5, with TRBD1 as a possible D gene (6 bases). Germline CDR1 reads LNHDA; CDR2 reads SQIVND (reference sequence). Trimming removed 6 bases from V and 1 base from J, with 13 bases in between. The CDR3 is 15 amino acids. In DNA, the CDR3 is TGTGCCAGTAGCCGCGACAGGCTCAGCAATCAGCCCCAGCATTTT. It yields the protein CASSRDRLSNQPQHF.

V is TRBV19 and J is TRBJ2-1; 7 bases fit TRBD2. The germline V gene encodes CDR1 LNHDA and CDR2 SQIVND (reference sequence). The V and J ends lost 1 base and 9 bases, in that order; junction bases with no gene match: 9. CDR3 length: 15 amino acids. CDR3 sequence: CASSIGVTASGEQFF. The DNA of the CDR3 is TGTGCCAGTAGTATAGGTGTGACCGCTAGCGGTGAGCAGTTCTTC.

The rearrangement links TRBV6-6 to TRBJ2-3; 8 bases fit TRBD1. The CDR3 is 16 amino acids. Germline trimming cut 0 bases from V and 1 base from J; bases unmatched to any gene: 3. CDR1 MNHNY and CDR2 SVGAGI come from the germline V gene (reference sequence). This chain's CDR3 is CASSYSQGAGTDTQYF. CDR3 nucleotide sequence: TGTGCCAGCAGTTACTCTCAGGGGGCGGGCACAGATACGCAGTATTTT.

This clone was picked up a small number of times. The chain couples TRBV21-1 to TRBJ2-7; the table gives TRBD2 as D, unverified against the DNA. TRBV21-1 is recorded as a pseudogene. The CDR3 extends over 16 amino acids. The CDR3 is CASSKVASGGAYEQYF. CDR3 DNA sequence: TGTGCCAGCAGCAAAGTCGCTAGCGGGGGGGCCTACGAGCAGTACTTC.

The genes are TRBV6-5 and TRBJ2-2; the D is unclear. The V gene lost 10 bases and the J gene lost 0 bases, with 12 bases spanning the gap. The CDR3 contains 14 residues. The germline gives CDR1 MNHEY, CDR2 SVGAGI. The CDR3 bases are TGTGCCATCCTTAGGGCGGCGAACACCGGGGAGCTGTTTTTT. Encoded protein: CAILRAANTGELFF.

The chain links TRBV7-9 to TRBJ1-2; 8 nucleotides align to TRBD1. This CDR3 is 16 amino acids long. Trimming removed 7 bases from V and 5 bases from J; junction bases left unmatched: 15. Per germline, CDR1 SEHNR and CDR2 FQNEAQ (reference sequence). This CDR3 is CASTREKAGGGYGYTF. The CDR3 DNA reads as TGTGCCAGCACCAGAGAAAAGGCAGGGGGCGGATATGGCTACACCTTC.

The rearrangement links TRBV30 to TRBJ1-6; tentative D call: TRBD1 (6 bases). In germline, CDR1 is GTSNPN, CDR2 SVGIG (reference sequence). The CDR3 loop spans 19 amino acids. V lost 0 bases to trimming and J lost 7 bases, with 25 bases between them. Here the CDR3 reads CAWSVTPFLLTGRNSPLHF. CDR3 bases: TGTGCCTGGAGTGTAACCCCATTTCTACTTACAGGGAGAAATTCACCCCTCCACTTT.

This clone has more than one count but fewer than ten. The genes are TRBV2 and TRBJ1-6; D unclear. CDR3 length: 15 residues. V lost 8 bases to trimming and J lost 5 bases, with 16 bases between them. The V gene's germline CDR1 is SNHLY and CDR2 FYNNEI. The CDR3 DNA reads TGTGCCAGCGTAATCTCATACCCGGATAATTCACCCCTCCACTTT. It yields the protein CASVISYPDNSPLHF.

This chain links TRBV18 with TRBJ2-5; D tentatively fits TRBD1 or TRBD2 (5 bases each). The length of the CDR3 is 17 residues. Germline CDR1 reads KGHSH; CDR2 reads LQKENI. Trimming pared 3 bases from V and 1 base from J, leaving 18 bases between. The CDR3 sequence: CASSPNRIAGAQETQYF. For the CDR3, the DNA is TGTGCCAGCTCACCTAATAGAATCGCCGGGGCCCAAGAGACCCAGTACTTC.

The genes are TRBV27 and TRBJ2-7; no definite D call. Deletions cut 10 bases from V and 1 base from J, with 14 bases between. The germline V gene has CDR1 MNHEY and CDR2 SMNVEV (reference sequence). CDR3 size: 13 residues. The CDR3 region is CATQPTDSYEQYF. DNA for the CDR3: TGTGCCACCCAACCGACCGATTCCTACGAGCAGTACTTC.

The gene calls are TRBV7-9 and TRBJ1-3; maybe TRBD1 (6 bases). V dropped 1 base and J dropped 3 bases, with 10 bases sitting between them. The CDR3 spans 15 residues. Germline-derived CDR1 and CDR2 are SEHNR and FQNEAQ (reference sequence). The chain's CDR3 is CASSLGGALGNTIYF. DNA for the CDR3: TGTGCCAGCAGCTTAGGGGGGGCCCTTGGAAACACCATATATTTT.

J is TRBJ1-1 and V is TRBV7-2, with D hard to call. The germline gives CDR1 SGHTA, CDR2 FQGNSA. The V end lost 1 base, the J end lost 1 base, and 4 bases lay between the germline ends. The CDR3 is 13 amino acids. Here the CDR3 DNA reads TGTGCCAGCAGCTTAGGCCGGAACACTGAAGCTTTCTTT. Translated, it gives CASSLGRNTEAFF.

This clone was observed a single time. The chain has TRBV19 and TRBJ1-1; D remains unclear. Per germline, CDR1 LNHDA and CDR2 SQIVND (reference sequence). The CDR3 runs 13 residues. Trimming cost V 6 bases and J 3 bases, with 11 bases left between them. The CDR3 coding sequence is TGTGCCAGTAGGGGCGCGGGGTACACTGAAGCTTTCTTT. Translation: CASRGAGYTEAFF.

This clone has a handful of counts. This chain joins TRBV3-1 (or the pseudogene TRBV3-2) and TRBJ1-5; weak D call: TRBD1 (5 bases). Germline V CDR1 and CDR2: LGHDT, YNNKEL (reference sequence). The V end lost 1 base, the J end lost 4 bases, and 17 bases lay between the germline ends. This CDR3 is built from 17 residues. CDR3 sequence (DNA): TGTGCCAGCAGCCAAGGGGGCGGGGGTATCAGGAATCAGCCCCAGCATTTT. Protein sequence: CASSQGGGGIRNQPQHF.

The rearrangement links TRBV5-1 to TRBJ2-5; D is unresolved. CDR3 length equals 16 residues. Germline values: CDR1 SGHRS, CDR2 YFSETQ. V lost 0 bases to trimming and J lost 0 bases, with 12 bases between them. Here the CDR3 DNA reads TGCGCCAGCAGCTTGGTAGGGAATGGGTACCAAGAGACCCAGTACTTC. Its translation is CASSLVGNGYQETQYF.

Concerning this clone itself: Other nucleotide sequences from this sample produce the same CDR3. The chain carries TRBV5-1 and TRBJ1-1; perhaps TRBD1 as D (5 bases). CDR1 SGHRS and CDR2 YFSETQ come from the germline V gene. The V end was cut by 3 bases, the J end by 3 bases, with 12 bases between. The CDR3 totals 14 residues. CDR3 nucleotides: TGCGCCAGCAGCTCCCAGCCGGGGGACACTGAAGCTTTCTTT. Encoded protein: CASSSQPGDTEAFF.

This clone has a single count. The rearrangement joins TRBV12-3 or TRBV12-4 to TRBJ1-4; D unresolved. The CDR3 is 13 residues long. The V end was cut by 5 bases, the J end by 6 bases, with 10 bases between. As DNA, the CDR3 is TGTGCCAGCAGTCGGCGTAGAGATGAAAAACTGTTTTTT. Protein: CASSRRRDEKLFF.

CDR3 sequence: CASSPTPSGASTDTQYF. The DNA of the CDR3 is TGTGCCAGCAGCCCGACCCCTAGCGGGGCTAGCACAGATACGCAGTATTTT. The chain links TRBV7-6 to TRBJ2-3; 9 bases line up with TRBD2. This CDR3 spans 17 amino acids. Germline values: CDR1 SGHVS, CDR2 FNYEAQ. V lost 5 bases and J lost 0; bases outside the gene matches: 9.

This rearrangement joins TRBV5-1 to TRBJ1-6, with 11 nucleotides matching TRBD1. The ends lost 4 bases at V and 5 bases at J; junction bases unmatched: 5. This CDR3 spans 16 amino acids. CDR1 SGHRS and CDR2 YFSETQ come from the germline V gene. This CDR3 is CASSQGQGANNSPLHF. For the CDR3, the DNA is TGCGCCAGCAGCCAAGGACAGGGGGCGAATAATTCACCCCTCCACTTT.

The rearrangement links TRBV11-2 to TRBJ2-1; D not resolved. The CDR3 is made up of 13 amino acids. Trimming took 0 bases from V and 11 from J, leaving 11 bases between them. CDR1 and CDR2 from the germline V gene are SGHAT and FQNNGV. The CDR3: CASSLDLRRQQFF. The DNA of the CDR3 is TGTGCCAGCAGCTTAGATCTACGGCGGCAGCAGTTCTTC.

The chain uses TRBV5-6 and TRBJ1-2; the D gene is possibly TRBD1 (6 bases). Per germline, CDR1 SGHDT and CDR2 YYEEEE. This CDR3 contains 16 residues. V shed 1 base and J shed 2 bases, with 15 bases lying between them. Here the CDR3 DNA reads TGTGCCAGCAGCTTGCTAGGGCAGGGGACGAACTATGGCTACACCTTC. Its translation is CASSLLGQGTNYGYTF.

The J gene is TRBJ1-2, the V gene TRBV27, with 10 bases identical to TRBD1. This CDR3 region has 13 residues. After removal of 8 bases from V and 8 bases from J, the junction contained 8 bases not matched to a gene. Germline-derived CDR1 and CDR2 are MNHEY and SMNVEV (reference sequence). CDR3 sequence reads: CASSSGQGEGYTF. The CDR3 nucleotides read TGTGCCAGCTCTAGTGGACAGGGGGAAGGCTACACCTTC.

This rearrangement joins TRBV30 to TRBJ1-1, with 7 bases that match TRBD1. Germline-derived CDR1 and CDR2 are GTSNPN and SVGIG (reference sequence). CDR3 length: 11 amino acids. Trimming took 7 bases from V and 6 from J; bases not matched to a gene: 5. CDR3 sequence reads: CASHRGSEAFF. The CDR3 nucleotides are TGTGCCTCCCACAGGGGCTCTGAAGCTTTCTTT.

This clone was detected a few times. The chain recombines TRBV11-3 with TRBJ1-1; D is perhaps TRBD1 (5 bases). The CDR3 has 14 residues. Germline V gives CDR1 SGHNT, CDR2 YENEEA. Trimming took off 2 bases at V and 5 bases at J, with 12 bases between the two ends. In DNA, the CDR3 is TGTGCCAGCAGCTTAAATCAGGGAGGAACTGAAGCTTTCTTT. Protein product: CASSLNQGGTEAFF.

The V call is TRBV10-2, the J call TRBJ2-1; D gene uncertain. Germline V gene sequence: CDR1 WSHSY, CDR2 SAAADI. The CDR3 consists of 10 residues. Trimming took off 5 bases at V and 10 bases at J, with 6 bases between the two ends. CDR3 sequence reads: CASSFGEQFF. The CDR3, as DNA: TGCGCCAGCAGTTTCGGGGAGCAGTTCTTC.

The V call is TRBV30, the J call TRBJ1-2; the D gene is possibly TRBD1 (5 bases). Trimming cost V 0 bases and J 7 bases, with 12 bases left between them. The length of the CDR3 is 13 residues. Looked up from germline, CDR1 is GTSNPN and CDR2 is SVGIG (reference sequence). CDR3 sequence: CAWSVSQGRGYTF. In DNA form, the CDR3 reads TGTGCCTGGAGTGTGAGTCAGGGTCGTGGCTACACCTTC.